One sample yielded the 31 T cell receptor beta chains listed below, sequenced in a study of post-analysis software for immune sequencing data. The study, taken as a whole, reports: Higher frequency in patients than in controls was seen for roughly five TRBV segments, with TRBV5-6, TRBV5-1 and TRBV20-1 among them.

Their antigen targets remain unknown. Unique molecular identifiers featured in each of the TCR beta cDNA libraries. A single record per CDR3 protein comes from TCRdb applying MiXCR to the PCR reads. The repertoire holds about 770,000 distinct CDR3 sequences, with under 60% as singletons. The sequenced sample was blood. These TCRs come from a girl aged 10-17 years with multiple sclerosis.

This clonotype occurred a few times. This sequence joins TRBV2 and TRBJ2-3; tentative D call: TRBD1 (6 bases). This CDR3 is 12 amino acids long. The germline gives CDR1 SNHLY, CDR2 FYNNEI. V dropped 5 bases and J dropped 5 bases, with 8 bases sitting between them. CDR3 coding DNA: TGTGCCAGCAGTTACAGGGAAGATACGCAGTATTTT. It encodes CASSYREDTQYF. The whole variable domain, remainder taken from reference TRBV2 and TRBJ2-3, is EPEVTQTPSHQVTQMGQEVILRCVPISNHLYFYWYRQILGQKVEFLVSFYNNEISEKSEIFDDQFSVERPDGSNFTLKIRSTKLEDSAMYFCASSYREDTQYFGPGTRLTVL.

In this sample, this clonotype turned up a few times. The CDR3 region is CASSLDRENIQYF. CDR3 bases: TGTGCCAGCAGCCTCGACAGAGAAAACATTCAGTACTTC. V is TRBV13 and J is TRBJ2-4; TRBD1 is a possible D gene (5 bases). V was shortened by 5 bases and J by 5 bases, with 10 bases between the two germline ends. This CDR3 has 13 amino acids. Germline V gene data show CDR1 as PRHDT and CDR2 as FYEKMQ (reference sequence).

Worth noting for this clonotype: One end of the junction does not line up with germline, which may come from a read error. The rearrangement joins TRBV20-1 to TRBJ2-4; unclear D gene. Germline lookup yields CDR1 DFQATT and CDR2 SNEGSKA (reference sequence). The CDR3 covers 15 residues. CDR3 protein: CSARGDLFAKNMQYF. The DNA for the CDR3 is TGCAGTGCTAGGGGCGACCTGTTTGCCAAAAACATGCAGTACTTC.

The rearrangement links TRBV7-9 to TRBJ1-2; D is unclear. Trimming left V 7 bases short and J 8 bases short, with 17 bases between. CDR1 and CDR2 from the germline V gene are SEHNR and FQNEAQ (reference sequence). This CDR3 contains 13 residues. This CDR3 reads CASNLGNQEGYTF. Here the CDR3 DNA reads TGTGCCAGCAACTTGGGAAACCAGGAGGGCTACACCTTC.

This clonotype showed up just once. CDR3 bases: TGTGCCAGCAGTTACTCCGTGACTAGCGGGAGTGGTGATACGCAGTATTTT. Protein product: CASSYSVTSGSGDTQYF. The chain carries TRBV6-6 and TRBJ2-3, with 12 nucleotides matching TRBD2. The CDR3 spans 17 residues. Per the germline V gene, CDR1 is MNHNY and CDR2 is SVGAGI (reference sequence). The V and J ends lost 0 bases and 6 bases, in that order; junction bases with no gene match: 7.

This clonotype has only one observation. This chain uses TRBV15 with TRBJ2-1; the match to TRBD1 covers 8 bases. Unmatched junction bases numbered 3, after V lost 3 bases and J lost 5 bases. This CDR3 region has 14 residues. Germline assignment: CDR1 LNHNV and CDR2 YYDKDF (reference sequence). The CDR3 nucleotides are TGTGCCACCAGCAGTGGCAGGGGGCACAATGAGCAGTTCTTC. This translates into CATSSGRGHNEQFF.

The genes are TRBV3-1 and TRBJ1-1; D might be TRBD1 (5 bases). The ends were cut back, 6 bases at V and 1 base at J, with 15 bases in the middle. There are 15 residues in the CDR3. The V gene's germline CDR1 is LGHDT and CDR2 YNNKEL (reference sequence). CDR3 sequence reads: CASRMTPGSNTEAFF. CDR3 in DNA: TGTGCCAGCAGAATGACTCCAGGGTCGAACACTGAAGCTTTCTTT.

The gene calls are TRBV15 and TRBJ2-4; D remains unclear. V gave up 5 bases and J gave up 5 bases, with 10 bases separating them. The CDR3 runs to 13 residues. Germline CDR1 LNHNV, CDR2 YYDKDF (reference sequence). Here the CDR3 reads CATSVTSENIQYF. DNA for the CDR3: TGTGCCACCAGCGTAACAAGCGAAAACATTCAGTACTTC.

This clonotype was found a few times. The rearrangement joins TRBV20-1 to TRBJ2-7, with D tentatively TRBD2 (5 bases). Germline V gene sequence: CDR1 DFQATT, CDR2 SNEGSKA (reference sequence). The CDR3 contains 12 residues. Between the trimmed V and J ends, which lost 2 bases and 6 bases, there was a span of 11 bases. In nucleotides, the CDR3 is TGCAGTGCTAGAAAAGGGAGCGGCGAGCAGTACTTC. Translated: CSARKGSGEQYF.

This clonotype appeared a few times. The rearrangement uses TRBV7-2 and TRBJ1-1; no clear D. The germline V gene encodes CDR1 SGHTA and CDR2 FQGNSA. The CDR3 loop spans 13 amino acids. V was pared by 1 base and J by 4 bases, with 7 bases between. CDR3: CASSLDTTTEAFF. Written as DNA, the CDR3 is TGTGCCAGCAGCTTAGATACCACCACTGAAGCTTTCTTT.

The V call is TRBV7-9, the J call TRBJ1-1; D ambiguous. The CDR3 sequence is 18 residues long. Germline V gene data show CDR1 as SEHNR and CDR2 as FQNEAQ (reference sequence). The V gene lost 5 bases and the J gene lost 1 base, with 23 bases spanning the gap. Here the CDR3 DNA reads TGTGCCAGCAGCGCCCCCATAAGCCTACGTACCCCGAACACTGAAGCTTTCTTT. Protein: CASSAPISLRTPNTEAFF.

The sample holds a few counts of this clonotype. The chain recombines TRBV13 with TRBJ2-1, with 13 nucleotides matching TRBD2. Germline V gives CDR1 PRHDT, CDR2 FYEKMQ (reference sequence). The CDR3 is 14 amino acids. With V trimmed by 8 bases and J by 6 bases, 4 bases remained unmatched. The CDR3 is CASGRLAGGNEQFF. The CDR3 DNA reads as TGTGCCAGCGGCAGACTAGCGGGGGGCAATGAGCAGTTCTTC.

The rearrangement joins TRBV9 to TRBJ1-1; perhaps TRBD1 as D (5 bases). Per the germline V gene, CDR1 is SGDLS and CDR2 is YYNGEE. V was shortened by 2 bases and J by 4 bases, with 9 bases between the two germline ends. This CDR3 spans 13 amino acids. Here the CDR3 reads CASSVGGTTEAFF. The CDR3 DNA follows: TGTGCCAGCAGCGTTGGGGGGACCACTGAAGCTTTCTTT.

The chain has TRBV28 and TRBJ2-1; 10 nucleotides line up with TRBD2. V lost 7 bases, J lost 7 bases, and 7 bases stayed unmatched. Per germline, CDR1 MDHEN and CDR2 SYDVKM. The CDR3 runs 14 residues. The CDR3 region has the DNA TGTGCCAGCACCCTAGCGGGGGCTTCGAATGAGCAGTTCTTC. Translated: CASTLAGASNEQFF.

The chain links TRBV10-3 to TRBJ2-1; tentatively, D is TRBD1 (5 bases). This CDR3 comprises 13 residues. Trimming cost V 2 bases and J 4 bases, with 6 bases left between them. CDR1 and CDR2 from the germline V gene are ENHRY and SYGVKD. CDR3 bases: TGTGCCATCAGTGAGGACAGTTACAATGAGCAGTTCTTC. This encodes CAISEDSYNEQFF.

The chain combines TRBV10-3 with TRBJ2-2; D ambiguous. The V end lost 6 bases, the J end lost 7 bases, and 6 bases lay between the germline ends. The CDR3 extends over 11 amino acids. Germline V gene sequence: CDR1 ENHRY, CDR2 SYGVKD. In nucleotides, the CDR3 is TGTGCCATCAGCGACGGCGGGGAGCTGTTTTTT. This codes for CAISDGGELFF.

CDR3 DNA: TGTGCCAGCAGTCCGATGGACGGCCTCTACGAGCAGTACTTC. Translated, it gives CASSPMDGLYEQYF. The rearrangement uses TRBV27 and TRBJ2-5, with no clear D. The J call may be incorrect, as the DNA end agrees better with TRBJ2-7. Germline lookup yields CDR1 MNHEY and CDR2 SMNVEV (reference sequence). This CDR3 has 14 residues.

In this sample, this clonotype turned up a few times. The J gene is TRBJ2-7, the V gene TRBV20-1; D ambiguous. Germline V gives CDR1 DFQATT, CDR2 SNEGSKA (reference sequence). Trimming removed 6 bases from V and 5 bases from J, with 17 bases in between. The CDR3 has 13 amino acids. The CDR3 DNA follows: TGCAGTGCCCGTCTGGGATTAACCCACGAGCAGTACTTC. It specifies CSARLGLTHEQYF.

This clonotype has at least ten counts. The chain recombines TRBV12-3 or TRBV12-4 with TRBJ2-5, with 7 positions matching TRBD2. The junction had 6 bases not matched to a gene; V was cut back by 0 bases and J by 5 bases. This CDR3 is built from 15 residues. The CDR3 spells CASSLAGGPGETQYF. The DNA for the CDR3 is TGTGCCAGCAGTTTAGCGGGAGGGCCGGGGGAGACCCAGTACTTC.

This chain connects TRBV29-1 to TRBJ1-4; D call uncertain. Per germline, CDR1 SQVTM and CDR2 ANQGSEA. The V end was cut by 6 bases, the J end by 4 bases, with 15 bases between. CDR3 length: 14 residues. CDR3 coding DNA: TGCAGCGTCAGCTTACTGGGAAGTAATGAAAAACTGTTTTTT. Translation: CSVSLLGSNEKLFF.

The chain recombines TRBV11-2 with TRBJ2-5; 11 bases map to TRBD2. The CDR3 has 16 amino acids. With 5 bases clipped from V and 4 bases from J, the junction kept 9 bases outside the gene matches. CDR1 is SGHAT, CDR2 FQNNGV, per germline. The CDR3 region is CASSVGTSGGGETQYF. The CDR3 bases are TGTGCCAGCAGCGTAGGGACTAGCGGAGGCGGAGAGACCCAGTACTTC.

In this sample, this clonotype turned up a few times. The CDR3 protein is CASSVDRAADTQYF. Written as DNA, the CDR3 is TGTGCCAGCAGCGTTGACAGGGCCGCAGATACGCAGTATTTT. The chain couples TRBV7-3 to TRBJ2-3; 7 bases are a match to TRBD1. CDR3 length equals 14 residues. The V segment lost 5 bases and the J segment 4 bases; nucleotides outside the gene matches: 6. Germline V gene data show CDR1 as SGHTA and CDR2 as FQGTGA.

This clonotype was counted once. This rearrangement joins TRBV9 to TRBJ1-5; D gene ambiguous. Looked up from germline, CDR1 is SGDLS and CDR2 is YYNGEE. This CDR3 spans 13 amino acids. Trimming cost V 0 bases and J 9 bases, with 10 bases left between them. CDR3 nucleotides: TGTGCCAGCAGCGTAGGGGGAACTGGGCCCCAGCATTTT. Encoded protein: CASSVGGTGPQHF.

The chain recombines TRBV5-1 with TRBJ2-1; D may be TRBD1 or TRBD2 (7 bases each). The CDR3 runs to 16 residues. Trimming took off 5 bases at V and 0 bases at J, with 15 bases between the two ends. In germline, CDR1 is SGHRS, CDR2 YFSETQ. CDR3: CASSWDSGNSYNEQFF. The CDR3 nucleotides are TGCGCCAGCAGTTGGGACAGCGGGAACTCCTACAATGAGCAGTTCTTC.

Regarding this clonotype: The junction and the germline gene differ at one end; a read error may be behind it. The chain uses TRBV29-1 and TRBJ2-7; D may be TRBD1 (5 bases). Near its end, the DNA agrees better with TRBJ2-5, so the J call may be wrong. The V gene's germline CDR1 is SQVTM and CDR2 ANQGSEA. The CDR3 has 13 residues. The CDR3 DNA sequence: TGCAACGTTGATGATAAAGGGGTAGAGACCCAGTACTTC. Protein sequence: CNVDDKGVETQYF.

V and J are TRBV20-1 and TRBJ2-7; D unresolved. Germline V gene sequence: CDR1 DFQATT, CDR2 SNEGSKA (reference sequence). The CDR3 has 12 residues. CDR3 DNA: TGCACCGCGGCGGCTTCAGGCTACGAGCAGTACTTC. Translation: CTAAASGYEQYF.

The chain recombines TRBV10-2 with TRBJ2-3; no reliable D call. Trimming pared 3 bases from V and 8 bases from J, leaving 9 bases between. The V gene's germline CDR1 is WSHSY and CDR2 SAAADI. The CDR3 has 12 residues. Here the CDR3 reads CASSELGSTQYF. The DNA for the CDR3 is TGCGCCAGCAGTGAACTTGGTTCTACGCAGTATTTT.

CDR3 DNA sequence: TGTGCCAGCAGTCCCTCCCCTCCAGGGGGTGGCTACACCTTC. It encodes CASSPSPPGGGYTF. V gene TRBV27 combines with J gene TRBJ1-2; 7 nucleotides line up with TRBD1. Trimming at V came to 5 bases and at J to 7 bases, leaving 10 bases not matched to a gene. CDR1 is MNHEY and CDR2 is SMNVEV in the germline V gene (reference sequence). The CDR3 has 14 amino acids.

This clonotype was counted a few times. The genes are TRBV24-1 and TRBJ2-2; 11 bases are shared with TRBD2. The CDR3 is made up of 16 amino acids. The J segment lost 3 bases and the V segment lost 5 bases, leaving 4 bases of the junction unmatched. Germline V lookup: CDR1 KGHDR, CDR2 SFDVKD. CDR3: CATSALAGEDTGELFF. CDR3 sequence (DNA): TGTGCCACCAGTGCACTAGCGGGAGAGGACACCGGGGAGCTGTTTTTT.

This chain links TRBV5-1 with TRBJ1-1; tentative D call: TRBD1 (6 bases). Trimming removed 3 bases at V and 5 bases at J, with 11 bases between. The CDR3 sequence is 13 residues long. The germline V gene encodes CDR1 SGHRS and CDR2 YFSETQ. Written as DNA, the CDR3 is TGCGCCAGCAGCTATCCGACAGGTACTGAAGCTTTCTTT. Amino acid sequence: CASSYPTGTEAFF. Drawing the rest from reference TRBV5-1 and TRBJ1-1, the complete variable domain is KAGVTQTPRYLIKTRGQQVTLSCSPISGHRSVSWYQQTPGQGLQFLFEYFSETQRNKGNFPGRFSGRQFSNSRSEMNVSTLELGDSALYLCASSYPTGTEAFFGQGTRLTVV.

V usage is TRBV10-3 and J usage is TRBJ2-1; 9 positions agree with TRBD2. There are 16 residues in the CDR3. V trimming: 2 bases; J trimming: 3 bases; junction bases outside the gene matches: 5. Germline-derived CDR1 and CDR2 are ENHRY and SYGVKD. CDR3 coding DNA: TGTGCCATCAGTGAGAGGGGACTAGCCGACTACAATGAGCAGTTCTTC. Translation: CAISERGLADYNEQFF.